Listed below are T cell receptor beta chains from one sample, sequenced in a study of blood T cell repertoires in COVID-19. Assay used: immunoSEQ multiplex PCR; TCRdb lists only in-frame clones, some missing. The sample lists about 220,000 clones; approximately 77% were seen once. Specimen: peripheral blood. The receptors derive from an elderly woman with acute or convalescent COVID-19. Both conserved end residues are part of each CDR3. The D gene is left open where the match is weak.

j_gene,d_gene,v_gene,CDR3aa,CDR3nt
TRBJ1-2,NA,TRBV9,CASSVATDNYGYTF,TGTGCCAGCAGCGTAGCTACAGACAACTATGGCTACACCTTC
TRBJ1-1,NA,TRBV2,CASSEGSKAFF,TGTGCCAGCAGTGAAGGCAGTAAAGCTTTCTTT
TRBJ1-5,TRBD1,TRBV2,CASSPGQDNQPQHF,TGTGCCAGCAGTCCGGGACAGGACAATCAGCCCCAGCATTTT
TRBJ1-1,TRBD1,TRBV19,CASGQGNTEAFF,TGTGCCAGTGGACAGGGCAACACTGAAGCTTTCTTT
TRBJ1-5,NA,TRBV12-3/TRBV12-4,CASSLSVQPQHF,TGTGCCAGCAGTTTATCCGTCCAGCCCCAGCATTTT
TRBJ1-2,TRBD1,TRBV9,CASSLGQGANYGYTF,TGTGCCAGCAGCCTTGGACAGGGGGCGAACTATGGCTACACCTTC
TRBJ1-5,NA,TRBV27,CASSRGFSNQPQHF,TGTGCCAGCTCCAGGGGTTTTAGCAATCAGCCCCAGCATTTT
TRBJ1-6,NA,TRBV2,CASLAGQGYNSPLHF,TGTGCCAGCTTGGCCGGCCAGGGCTATAATTCACCCCTCCACTTT
TRBJ1-4,TRBD1,TRBV5-1,CASSSRTGFAEKLFF,TGCGCCAGCAGCTCCCGGACAGGGTTTGCTGAAAAACTGTTTTTT
TRBJ2-1,NA,TRBV6-2/TRBV6-3,CASSYSPGVISYNEQFF,TGTGCCAGCAGTTACTCGCCCGGGGTTATCTCCTACAATGAGCAGTTCTTC
TRBJ2-3,NA,TRBV24-1,CATSDRGGREGTDTQYF,TGTGCCACCAGTGATCGAGGGGGCAGGGAGGGCACAGATACGCAGTATTTT
TRBJ1-1,NA,TRBV2,CASSERQGYTEAFF,TGTGCCAGCAGTGAAAGGCAGGGGTACACTGAAGCTTTCTTT
TRBJ2-1,NA,TRBV20-1,CSASNWAVSYNEQFF,TGCAGTGCCAGTAATTGGGCTGTGTCCTACAATGAGCAGTTCTTC
TRBJ1-1,TRBD1,TRBV7-3,CASSWGTGLVDTEAFF,TGTGCCAGCAGCTGGGGGACAGGGTTAGTCGACACTGAAGCTTTCTTT
TRBJ1-5,TRBD1,TRBV9,CASSVGGGSQPQHF,TGTGCCAGCAGCGTAGGAGGGGGCTCTCAGCCCCAGCATTTT
TRBJ1-4,TRBD1,TRBV7-9,CASSLAGGDEKLFF,TGTGCCAGCAGCTTAGCAGGGGGCGATGAAAAACTGTTTTTT
TRBJ1-2,NA,TRBV25-1,CASSGPGGYGYTF,TGTGCCAGCAGTGGCCCCGGGGGCTATGGCTACACCTTC